These 26 T cell receptor beta chains came from one sample sequenced in a study of shared clonotypes between healthy human individuals. Generated by immunoSEQ multiplex PCR, the TCRdb table keeps only in-frame clones and is missing some. This table has fewer than 650,000 clones, over 65% appearing once. Sequencing was performed on PBMCs. These receptors all come from a woman aged 35 to 49 in good health. Some clones in this sample may be carry-over from other donors' samples.

In the case of this clone: A much larger clone differs from this one at a single base, so this may be a read error. This sequence joins TRBV7-6 and TRBJ2-7; 8 bases agree with TRBD1. Germline-derived CDR1 and CDR2 are SGHVS and FNYEAQ. With 1 base clipped from V and 4 bases from J, the junction kept 3 bases outside the gene matches. This CDR3 is built from 14 residues. In DNA form, the CDR3 reads TGTGCCAGCAGCTTAGGGACAGGGAGATACGAGCAGTACTTC. Translation: CASSLGTGRYEQYF.

This clone was picked up many times. The chain has TRBV5-4 and TRBJ1-1, with D possibly matching TRBD1 (5 bases). The CDR3 covers 14 residues. Trimming removed 4 bases at V and 1 base at J, with 11 bases between. Germline-derived CDR1 and CDR2 are SGHNT and YYREEE (reference sequence). The CDR3 loop is CASSRRTPNTEAFF. The CDR3 region has the DNA TGTGCCAGCAGCAGGAGGACACCGAACACTGAAGCTTTCTTT.

The CDR3 bases are TGTGCCAGCAGGGCAAGCGGGGCCACATACAATGAGCAGTTCTTC. It encodes CASRASGATYNEQFF. The rearrangement links TRBV6-5 to TRBJ2-1, with 7 bases aligning to TRBD2. There are 15 residues in the CDR3. Germline lookup yields CDR1 MNHEY and CDR2 SVGAGI. J lost 4 bases, V lost 6 bases, and 9 bases had no gene match.

The chain recombines TRBV5-1 with TRBJ2-4, with TRBD1 matching over 11 bases. J lost 8 bases, V lost 4 bases, and 8 bases had no gene match. Looked up from germline, CDR1 is SGHRS and CDR2 is YFSETQ. The CDR3 extends over 15 amino acids. The CDR3 region has the DNA TGCGCCAGCAGCCCCAACCCGGGACAGGGGGACATTCAGTACTTC. It is translated as CASSPNPGQGDIQYF.

With respect to this clone: This likely stems from a read error, as it lies one base from a far larger clone. The chain carries TRBV30 and TRBJ1-1; D is ambiguous. The CDR3 is 14 amino acids. Germline V gives CDR1 GTSNPN, CDR2 SVGIG (reference sequence). CDR3 protein: CDWSVRGINTEAFF. The CDR3 DNA follows: TGTGACTGGAGTGTGAGAGGGATAAACACTGAAGCTTTCTTT.

CDR3 nucleotide sequence: TGTGCCAGCACCCAGACTCCAGTGACCACCTACGAGCAGTACTTC. Its protein product is CASTQTPVTTYEQYF. This rearrangement joins TRBV28 to TRBJ2-7; D remains unclear. Germline assignment: CDR1 MDHEN and CDR2 SYDVKM. This CDR3 contains 15 residues. Trimming removed 7 bases from V and 2 bases from J, with 18 bases in between.

The V call is TRBV28, the J call TRBJ2-3; 8 nucleotides agree with TRBD1. Germline CDR1 MDHEN, CDR2 SYDVKM. V trimming: 6 bases; J trimming: 1 base; junction bases outside the gene matches: 12. This CDR3 is built from 17 residues. CDR3 nucleotides: TGTGCCAGCAGCCCGATCGACAGGGGCCCCCGCACAGATACGCAGTATTTT. Its translation is CASSPIDRGPRTDTQYF.

The genes are TRBV21-1 and TRBJ1-1. TRBV21-1 has pseudogene status. This CDR3 comprises 17 residues. This CDR3 reads CASSKVRQEILNTEAFF. The DNA for the CDR3 is TGTGCCAGCAGCAAAGTTCGGCAGGAGATATTGAACACTGAAGCTTTCTTT.

The chain has TRBV18 and TRBJ1-5; 9 bases line up with TRBD1. The CDR3 runs to 16 residues. In germline, CDR1 is KGHSH, CDR2 LQKENI. Losses at the gene ends were 1 base for V and 6 bases for J; bases not matched to a gene: 7. The CDR3 coding sequence is TGTGCCAGCTCACCACAGGGACAGGGAGTAAGTCAGCCCCAGCATTTT. This codes for CASSPQGQGVSQPQHF.

The J gene is TRBJ2-3, the V gene TRBV6-5, with 10 nucleotides matching TRBD1. CDR3 length equals 16 residues. The trim removed 0 bases at V and 4 bases at J, leaving 4 bases unmatched. Germline V CDR1 and CDR2: MNHEY, SVGAGI. CDR3 in amino acids: CASSYSGTGVADTQYF. The DNA for the CDR3 is TGTGCCAGCAGTTACTCGGGGACAGGGGTAGCAGATACGCAGTATTTT.

This chain joins TRBV7-2 and TRBJ2-3; 9 positions agree with TRBD2. CDR3 length: 17 residues. CDR1 SGHTA and CDR2 FQGNSA come from the germline V gene. Trimming cost V 3 bases and J 5 bases; bases outside gene matches: 12. Here the CDR3 DNA reads TGTGCCAGCAGCTTCCTATTTAGCGGGAGATTGGAAGATACGCAGTATTTT. It encodes CASSFLFSGRLEDTQYF.

The chain carries TRBV4-2 and TRBJ2-3; 10 bases line up with TRBD2. In germline, CDR1 is LGHNA, CDR2 YNFKEQ. The CDR3 totals 17 residues. V shed 0 bases, J shed 4 bases, and the junction held 7 bases outside the gene matches. DNA of the CDR3: TGTGCCAGCAGCCAAGAGGCCGGTAGCGGGAGGTCAGATACGCAGTATTTT. This translates into CASSQEAGSGRSDTQYF.

This clone was detected only once. J is TRBJ1-1 and V is TRBV2, with 7 bases lining up with TRBD1. CDR3 length equals 15 residues. The ends lost 6 bases at V and 2 bases at J; junction bases unmatched: 9. CDR1 and CDR2 from the germline V gene are SNHLY and FYNNEI. DNA for the CDR3: TGTGCCAGCAGCGATCCGGGGACAGCTAACACTGAAGCTTTCTTT. The encoded protein is CASSDPGTANTEAFF.

The chain employs TRBV5-1 and TRBJ2-1; 10 bases are shared with TRBD1. CDR3 length: 15 residues. Germline values: CDR1 SGHRS, CDR2 YFSETQ. The ends lost 6 bases at V and 4 bases at J; junction bases unmatched: 7. CDR3 region: CASTKGGQGYNEQFF. CDR3 bases: TGCGCCAGCACAAAAGGGGGACAGGGGTACAATGAGCAGTTCTTC.

The sample holds a few counts of this clone. The gene calls are TRBV4-1 and TRBJ2-5; no reliable D call. Germline V lookup: CDR1 MGHRA, CDR2 YSYEKL. The CDR3 totals 13 residues. The V end was cut by 0 bases, the J end by 3 bases, with 5 bases between. The CDR3: CASSQDGEETQYF. DNA for the CDR3: TGCGCCAGCAGCCAAGATGGCGAAGAGACCCAGTACTTC.

This chain uses TRBV18 with TRBJ2-3; 10 bases line up with TRBD2. With 2 bases clipped from V and 4 bases from J, the junction kept 6 bases outside the gene matches. CDR1 KGHSH and CDR2 LQKENI come from the germline V gene. This CDR3 comprises 16 residues. The DNA of the CDR3 is TGTGCCAGCTCACCAGCGTTAGCGGGAGGAGCAGATACGCAGTATTTT. Its translation is CASSPALAGGADTQYF.

This chain joins TRBV5-1 and TRBJ2-6; 8 bases line up with TRBD2. The CDR3 totals 16 residues. V shed 0 bases, J shed 4 bases, and the junction held 3 bases outside the gene matches. Germline loops: CDR1 SGHRS, CDR2 YFSETQ. The chain's CDR3 is CASSLVRGAGANVLTF. The CDR3 bases are TGCGCCAGCAGCTTGGTGCGGGGGGCCGGGGCCAACGTCCTGACTTTC.

V usage is TRBV6-5 and J usage is TRBJ1-1, with D maybe TRBD1 (6 bases). CDR1 and CDR2 (germline): MNHEY, SVGAGI. Trimming pared 4 bases from V and 5 bases from J, leaving 11 bases between. The CDR3 runs to 13 residues. The CDR3 nucleotides are TGTGCCAGCAGTTTACAGGGAAGGACTGAAGCTTTCTTT. The encoded protein is CASSLQGRTEAFF.

The J gene is TRBJ2-5, the V gene TRBV18; no definite D call. The CDR3 runs to 12 residues. V was cut by 5 bases and J by 2 bases, with 6 bases left in between. Per the germline V gene, CDR1 is KGHSH and CDR2 is LQKENI. This CDR3 is CASSTSQETQYF. CDR3 DNA sequence: TGTGCCAGCTCAACGAGTCAAGAGACCCAGTACTTC.

This clone was picked up a small number of times. The genes are TRBV6-5 and TRBJ2-1; D call uncertain. The CDR3 consists of 14 residues. Trimming removed 3 bases at V and 9 bases at J, with 15 bases between. From germline, CDR1 is MNHEY and CDR2 SVGAGI. The CDR3 coding sequence is TGTGCCAGCAGTTATATTGAGTCTTCGTCTGAGCAGTTCTTC. Protein product: CASSYIESSSEQFF.

This chain connects TRBV27 to TRBJ1-2; tentatively, D is TRBD1 (5 bases). The CDR3 contains 14 residues. Trimming shortened V by 1 base and J by 6 bases, and 12 bases separated the two germline ends. Per germline, CDR1 MNHEY and CDR2 SMNVEV (reference sequence). CDR3 loop: CASSLYGGGDGYTF. As DNA, the CDR3 is TGTGCCAGCAGTTTATATGGCGGGGGAGATGGCTACACCTTC.

The V and J genes are TRBV4-1 and TRBJ2-3; weak D call: TRBD2 (6 bases). V lost 1 base to trimming and J lost 0 bases, with 8 bases between them. CDR1 MGHRA and CDR2 YSYEKL come from the germline V gene. The length of the CDR3 is 15 residues. This chain's CDR3 is CASSQVAESTDTQYF. The CDR3 DNA reads TGCGCCAGCAGCCAAGTAGCGGAGAGCACAGATACGCAGTATTTT.

In this sample, this clone turned up a few times. The chain carries TRBV2 and TRBJ2-1; TRBD1 might be the D (6 bases). V lost 11 bases, J lost 3 bases, and 20 bases lay in between. The CDR3 runs 15 residues. The germline gives CDR1 SNHLY, CDR2 FYNNEI. The CDR3 spells CASRLQQGNYNEQFF. The CDR3 bases are TGTGCCTCTCGGCTTCAACAGGGTAACTACAATGAGCAGTTCTTC.

The table lists this clone with a few counts. V gene TRBV4-3 combines with J gene TRBJ2-7; the match to TRBD1 covers 9 bases. This CDR3 spans 15 amino acids. After removal of 0 bases from V and 2 bases from J, the junction contained 2 bases not matched to a gene. The V gene's germline CDR1 is LGHNA and CDR2 YSLEER. CDR3 coding DNA: TGCGCCAGCAGCCAAGACGGGACAGGGACCTACGAGCAGTACTTC. This encodes CASSQDGTGTYEQYF.

The chain couples TRBV6-6 to TRBJ2-5, with D possibly matching TRBD2 (7 bases). The V end lost 2 bases, the J end lost 5 bases, and 12 bases lay between the germline ends. The germline CDR1 and CDR2 sequences are MNHNY and SVGAGI (reference sequence). The CDR3 extends over 14 amino acids. The DNA for the CDR3 is TGTGCCAGCAGTTACACGGGGGGCGAGGAGACCCAGTACTTC. It specifies CASSYTGGEETQYF.

The chain has TRBV4-2 and TRBJ2-1; the match to TRBD2 covers 7 bases. The germline CDR1 and CDR2 sequences are LGHNA and YNFKEQ. The J segment lost 7 bases and the V segment lost 1 base, leaving 10 bases of the junction unmatched. This CDR3 has 16 residues. CDR3 in amino acids: CASSQVPLGGRNEQFF. CDR3 nucleotides: TGTGCCAGCAGCCAAGTGCCGTTGGGGGGGAGGAATGAGCAGTTCTTC.